This TCR beta chain came from a study of T cells after yellow fever vaccination. Study-level background: The fractions with low cell numbers were processed using SMART-Seq v4 Ultra Low Input.

The CDR3 runs 13 residues. Trimming left V 3 bases short and J 6 bases short, with 12 bases between. Germline CDR1 is SQVTM and CDR2 is ANQGSEA. TCRdb ran MiXCR on the 5' RACE reads and lists one entry per CDR3 protein. There are about 630,000 distinct CDR3 sequences in the sample; roughly an eighth occur only once, and just under 15% lies in the top ten. Study results and limitations: Subsequent booster samples again held most clones from primary vaccination (96% CD4, roughly 90% CD8).

The sample holds a few counts of this clonotype. Its target is not known. This sequence originates from a man between 25 and 39 years old who received the YFV17D yellow fever vaccine. The chain joins TRBV29-1 to TRBJ2-1, with TRBD1 as a possible D gene (7 bases). The source was PBMCs, collected on the day of the yellow fever booster vaccination. The CDR3 nucleotides read TGCAGCGTTGACCCTCAGGGGGGCAATGAGCAGTTCTTC. Its translation is CSVDPQGGNEQFF.